This T cell receptor (beta chain) derives from a study of Graves' ophthalmopathy and Graves' hyperthyroidism. Per the germline V gene, CDR1 is SGHAT and CDR2 is FQNNGV. V dropped 1 base and J dropped 7 bases, with 16 bases sitting between them. This CDR3 is built from 15 residues. The sequenced template was RNA, covering the TCR beta CDR3 region. The first round was an RT-PCR with HTBI primers, and the second round was a multiplex PCR. TCRdb reanalysed the multiplex PCR reads using MiXCR and keeps one entry per CDR3 protein. The sample holds around 470,000 distinct CDR3 sequences, about 15% seen once.

The sequenced material came from blood. The chain has TRBV11-2 and TRBJ1-1, with D possibly TRBD1 on 6 matching bases. The TCR sequence derives from a woman aged 25 to 39 with Graves' ophthalmopathy. The CDR3 loop is CASSLGVARGGEAFF. The CDR3 DNA sequence: TGTGCCAGCAGCTTAGGGGTCGCCAGGGGAGGTGAAGCTTTCTTT.